A single T cell receptor beta chain is shown here with its context. Its target is not known. The data belong to a study of cytomegalovirus exposure and HLA in healthy donors. Across the whole study: Earlier, 117 million unique TCR beta sequences were recovered from roughly 200 million T cells by an analysis. Around 79 million unique TCRs, all from HLA-typed donors, were included in an early release of the data. Study findings and constraints: Differences between HLA loci emerged in a later analysis of TCR association rates, with DRB1 most and HLA-C fewest.

The junction had 10 bases not matched to a gene; V was cut back by 5 bases and J by 7 bases. The CDR3 is 15 amino acids. Germline CDR1 reads SGHTA; CDR2 reads FQGNSA. 60 Vbeta and 13 Jbeta primers were used in PCR. Data came from immunoSEQ multiplex PCR; TCRdb stores just in-frame clones and leaves some out. The sample yields 140,000 to 150,000 clones, about 84% seen once. The clonotype originates from a male donor in good health and CMV-seronegative. This chain uses TRBV7-2 with TRBJ1-5, with TRBD1 identical over 8 bases. The sequenced sample was PBMCs. Here the CDR3 DNA reads TGTGCCAGCAGCCGAGGACAGGGAAGTTTACAGCCCCAGCATTTT. It translates to CASSRGQGSLQPQHF.